This T cell receptor beta chain came from a study of CD8 T cells in Susac syndrome. Study results and caveats: A relatively small number of individuals underwent TCR sequencing and HLA analysis.

Reverse transcription of roughly 0.5 to 1 ug RNA used random hexamers. A multiplex approach, immunoSEQ multiplex PCR, amplified TCR beta CDR3 across 54 Vbeta and 13 Jbeta. TCRdb independently ran MiXCR on the immunoSEQ multiplex PCR reads; one entry per CDR3 protein. The sample contains approximately 150,000 distinct CDR3 sequences, 85% to 95% of which appear only once. This clonotype was seen once. Antigen specificity is unknown. Sequencing of TCR beta, carried out with a high-throughput approach, was applied to CD8+ and CD4+ T cells from the blood. Negative isolation was applied to CD8+ and CD4+ T cells, and FACS enrichment was applied to TEMRA cells. Germline V gene sequence: CDR1 ENHRY, CDR2 SYGVKD. The V gene end was trimmed by 6 bases and the J gene end by 7 bases; junction bases not matched to a gene: 2. The CDR3 has 12 residues.

The rearrangement links TRBV10-3 to TRBJ1-5; 8 bases map to TRBD1. The TCR sequence derives from a human donor in good health. The sequencing input was CD4+ T cells from PBMCs. As DNA, the CDR3 is TGTGCCATCAGGACAGGGGAGCAGCCCCAGCATTTT. Its protein is CAIRTGEQPQHF.